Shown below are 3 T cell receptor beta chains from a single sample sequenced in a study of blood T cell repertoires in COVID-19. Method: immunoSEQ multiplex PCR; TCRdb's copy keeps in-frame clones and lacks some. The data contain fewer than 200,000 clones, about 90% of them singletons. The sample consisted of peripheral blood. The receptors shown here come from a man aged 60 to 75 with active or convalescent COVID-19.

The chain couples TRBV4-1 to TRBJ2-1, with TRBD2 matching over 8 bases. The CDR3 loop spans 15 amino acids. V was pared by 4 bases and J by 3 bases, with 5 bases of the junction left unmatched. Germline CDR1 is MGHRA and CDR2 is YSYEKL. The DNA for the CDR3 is TGCGCCAGCAGCCCGACTAGCGCGTACTACAATGAGCAGTTCTTC. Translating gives CASSPTSAYYNEQFF.

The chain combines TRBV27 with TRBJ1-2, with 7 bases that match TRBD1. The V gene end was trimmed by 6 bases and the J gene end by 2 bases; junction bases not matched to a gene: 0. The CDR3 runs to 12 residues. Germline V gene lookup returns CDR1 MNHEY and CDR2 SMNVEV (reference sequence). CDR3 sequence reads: CASRDRNYGYTF. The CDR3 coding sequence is TGTGCCAGCAGGGACAGGAACTATGGCTACACCTTC.

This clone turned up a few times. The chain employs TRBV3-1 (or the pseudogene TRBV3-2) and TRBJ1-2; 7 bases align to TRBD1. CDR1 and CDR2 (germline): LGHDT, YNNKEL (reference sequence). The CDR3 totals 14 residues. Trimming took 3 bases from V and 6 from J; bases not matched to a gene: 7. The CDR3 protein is CASSHNRGLHGYTF. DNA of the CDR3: TGTGCCAGCAGCCATAACAGGGGACTCCATGGCTACACCTTC.